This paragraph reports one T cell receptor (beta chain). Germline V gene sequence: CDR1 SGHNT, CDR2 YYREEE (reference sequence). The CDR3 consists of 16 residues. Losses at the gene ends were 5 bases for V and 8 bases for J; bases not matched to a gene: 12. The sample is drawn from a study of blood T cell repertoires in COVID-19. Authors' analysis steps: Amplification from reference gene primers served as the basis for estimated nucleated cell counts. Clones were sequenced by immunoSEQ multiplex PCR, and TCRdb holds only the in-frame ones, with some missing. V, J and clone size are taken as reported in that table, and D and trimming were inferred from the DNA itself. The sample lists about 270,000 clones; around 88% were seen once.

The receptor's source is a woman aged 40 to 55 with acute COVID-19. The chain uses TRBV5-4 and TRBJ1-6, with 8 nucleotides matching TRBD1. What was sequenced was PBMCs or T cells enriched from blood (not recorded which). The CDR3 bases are TGTGCCAGCAGTCCTACAGGGGGTCGGTATGATTCACCCCTCCACTTT. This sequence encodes CASSPTGGRYDSPLHF.